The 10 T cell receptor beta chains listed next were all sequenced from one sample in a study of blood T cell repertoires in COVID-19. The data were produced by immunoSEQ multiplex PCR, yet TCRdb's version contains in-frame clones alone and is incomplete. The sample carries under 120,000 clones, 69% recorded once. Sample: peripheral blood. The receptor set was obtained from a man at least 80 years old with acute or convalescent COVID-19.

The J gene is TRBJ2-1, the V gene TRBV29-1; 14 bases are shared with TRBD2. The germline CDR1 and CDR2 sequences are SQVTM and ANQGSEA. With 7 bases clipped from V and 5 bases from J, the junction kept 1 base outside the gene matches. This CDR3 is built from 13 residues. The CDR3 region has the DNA TGCAGCGGGGGACTAGCGGGGGACAATGAGCAGTTCTTC. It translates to CSGGLAGDNEQFF.

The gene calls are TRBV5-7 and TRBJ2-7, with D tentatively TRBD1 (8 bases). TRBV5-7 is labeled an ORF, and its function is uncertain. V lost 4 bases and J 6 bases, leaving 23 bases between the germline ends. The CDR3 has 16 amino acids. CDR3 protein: CASSQAYRGGFGEQYF. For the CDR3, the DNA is TGTGCCAGCAGCCAAGCCTACAGGGGGGGTTTCGGCGAGCAGTACTTC.

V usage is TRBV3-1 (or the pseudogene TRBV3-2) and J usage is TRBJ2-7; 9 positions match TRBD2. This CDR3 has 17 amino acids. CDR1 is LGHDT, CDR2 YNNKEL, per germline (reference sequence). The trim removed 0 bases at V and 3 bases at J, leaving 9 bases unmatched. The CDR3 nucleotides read TGTGCCAGCAGCCAAGAAGAGGTAGCGGGGGTGTTCTACGAGCAGTACTTC. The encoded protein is CASSQEEVAGVFYEQYF.

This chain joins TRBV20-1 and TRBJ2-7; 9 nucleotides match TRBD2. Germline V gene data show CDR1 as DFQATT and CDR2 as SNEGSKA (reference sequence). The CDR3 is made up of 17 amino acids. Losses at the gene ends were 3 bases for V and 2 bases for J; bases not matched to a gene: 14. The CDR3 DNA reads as TGCAGTGCTAGTACCAGGAGTCTAGCGGGATCCCCCTACGAGCAGTACTTC. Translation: CSASTRSLAGSPYEQYF.

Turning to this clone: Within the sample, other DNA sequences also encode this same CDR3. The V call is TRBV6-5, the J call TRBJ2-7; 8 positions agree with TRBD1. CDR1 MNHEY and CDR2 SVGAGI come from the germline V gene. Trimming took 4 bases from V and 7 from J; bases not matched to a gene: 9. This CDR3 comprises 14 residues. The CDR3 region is CASSSMDRVGEQYF. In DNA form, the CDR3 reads TGTGCCAGCAGTTCTATGGACAGGGTGGGAGAGCAGTACTTC.

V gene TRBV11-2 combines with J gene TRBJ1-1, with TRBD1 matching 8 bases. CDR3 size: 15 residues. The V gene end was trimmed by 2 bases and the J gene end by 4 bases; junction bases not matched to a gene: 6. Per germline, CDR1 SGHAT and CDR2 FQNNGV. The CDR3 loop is CASSLTGQGSTEAFF. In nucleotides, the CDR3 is TGTGCCAGCAGCTTAACCGGACAGGGTTCCACTGAAGCTTTCTTT.

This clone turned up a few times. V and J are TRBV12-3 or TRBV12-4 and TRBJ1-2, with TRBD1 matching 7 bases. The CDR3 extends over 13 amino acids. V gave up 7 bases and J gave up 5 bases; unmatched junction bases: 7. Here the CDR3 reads CASKGQSSYGYTF. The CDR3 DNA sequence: TGTGCCAGCAAGGGACAGAGTTCTTATGGCTACACCTTC.

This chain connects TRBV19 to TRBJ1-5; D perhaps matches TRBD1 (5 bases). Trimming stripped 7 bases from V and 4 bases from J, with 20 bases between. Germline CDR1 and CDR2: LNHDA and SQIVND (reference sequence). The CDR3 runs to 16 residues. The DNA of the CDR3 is TGTGCCAGTACCTCCCGGGGGACCCTGGGTAATCAGCCCCAGCATTTT. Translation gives CASTSRGTLGNQPQHF. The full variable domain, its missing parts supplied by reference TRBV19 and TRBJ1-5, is DGGITQSPKYLFRKEGQNVTLSCEQNLNHDAMYWYRQDPGQGLRLIYYSQIVNDFQKGDIAEGYSVSREKKESFPLTVTSAQKNPTAFYLCASTSRGTLGNQPQHFGDGTRLSIL.

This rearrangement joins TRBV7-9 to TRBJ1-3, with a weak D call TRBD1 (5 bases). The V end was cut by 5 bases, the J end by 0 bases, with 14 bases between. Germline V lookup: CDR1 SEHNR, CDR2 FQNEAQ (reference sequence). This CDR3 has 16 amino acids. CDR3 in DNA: TGTGCCAGCAGCCGAGAGAGGACAAGCTCTGGAAACACCATATATTTT. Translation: CASSRERTSSGNTIYF. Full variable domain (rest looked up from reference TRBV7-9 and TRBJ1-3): DTGVSQNPRHKITKRGQNVTFRCDPISEHNRLYWYRQTLGQGPEFLTYFQNEAQLEKSRLLSDRFSAERPKGSFSTLEIQRTEQGDSAMYLCASSRERTSSGNTIYFGEGSWLTVV.

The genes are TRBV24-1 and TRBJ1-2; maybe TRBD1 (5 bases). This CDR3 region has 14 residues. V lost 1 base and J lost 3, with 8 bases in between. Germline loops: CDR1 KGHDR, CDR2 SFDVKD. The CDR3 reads CATSDFDSYYGYTF. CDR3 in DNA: TGTGCCACCAGTGATTTTGACAGCTACTATGGCTACACCTTC.